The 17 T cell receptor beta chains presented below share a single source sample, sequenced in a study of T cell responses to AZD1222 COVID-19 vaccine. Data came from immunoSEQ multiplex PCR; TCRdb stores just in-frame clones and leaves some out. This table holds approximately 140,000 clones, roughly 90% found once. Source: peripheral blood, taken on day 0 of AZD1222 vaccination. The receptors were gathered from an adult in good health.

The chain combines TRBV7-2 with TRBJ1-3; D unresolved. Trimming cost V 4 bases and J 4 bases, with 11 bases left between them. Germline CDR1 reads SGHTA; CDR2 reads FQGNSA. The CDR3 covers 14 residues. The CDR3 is CASSSRTLGNTIYF. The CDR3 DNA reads TGTGCCAGCAGCTCACGCACGTTAGGAAACACCATATATTTT.

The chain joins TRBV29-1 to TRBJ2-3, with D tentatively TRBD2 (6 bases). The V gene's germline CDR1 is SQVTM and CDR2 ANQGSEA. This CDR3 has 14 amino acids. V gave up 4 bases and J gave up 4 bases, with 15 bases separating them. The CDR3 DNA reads TGCAGCGTTGGTCCGGGGGTGATGGCAGATACGCAGTATTTT. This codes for CSVGPGVMADTQYF.

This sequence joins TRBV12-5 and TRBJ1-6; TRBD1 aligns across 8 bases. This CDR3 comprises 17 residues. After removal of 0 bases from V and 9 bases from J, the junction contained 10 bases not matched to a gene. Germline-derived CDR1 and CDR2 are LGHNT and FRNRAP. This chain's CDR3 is CASGLVLAGQGRSPLHF. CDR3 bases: TGTGCTAGTGGTTTGGTACTCGCCGGACAGGGTCGTTCACCCCTCCACTTT.

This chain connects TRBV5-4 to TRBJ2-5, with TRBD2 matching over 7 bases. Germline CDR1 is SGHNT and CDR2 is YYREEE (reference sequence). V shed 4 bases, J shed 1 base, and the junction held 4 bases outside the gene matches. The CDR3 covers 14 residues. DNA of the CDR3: TGTGCCAGCAGCCTGGGGGGGGTCCAAGAGACCCAGTACTTC. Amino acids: CASSLGGVQETQYF.

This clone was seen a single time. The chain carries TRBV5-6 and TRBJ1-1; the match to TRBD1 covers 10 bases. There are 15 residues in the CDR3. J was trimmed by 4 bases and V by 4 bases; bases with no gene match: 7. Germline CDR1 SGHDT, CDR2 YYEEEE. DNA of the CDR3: TGTGCCAGCAGCATCGGGACAGGGGCGGGCACTGAAGCTTTCTTT. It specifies CASSIGTGAGTEAFF. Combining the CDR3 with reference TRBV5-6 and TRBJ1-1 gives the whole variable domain DAGVTQSPTHLIKTRGQQVTLRCSPKSGHDTVSWYQQALGQGPQFIFQYYEEEERQRGNFPDRFSGHQFPNYSSELNVNALLLGDSALYLCASSIGTGAGTEAFFGQGTRLTVV.

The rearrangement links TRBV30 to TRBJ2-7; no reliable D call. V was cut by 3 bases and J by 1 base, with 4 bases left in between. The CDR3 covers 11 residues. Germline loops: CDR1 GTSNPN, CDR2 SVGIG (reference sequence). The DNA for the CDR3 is TGTGCCTGGAGGGATTCCTACGAGCAGTACTTC. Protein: CAWRDSYEQYF.

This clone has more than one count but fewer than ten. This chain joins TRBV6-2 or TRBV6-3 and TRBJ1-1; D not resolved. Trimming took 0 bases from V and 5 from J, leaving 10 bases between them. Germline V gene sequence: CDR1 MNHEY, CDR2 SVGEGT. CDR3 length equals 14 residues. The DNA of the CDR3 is TGTGCCAGCAGTTACTCTGGGGTATGGACTGAAGCTTTCTTT. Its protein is CASSYSGVWTEAFF.

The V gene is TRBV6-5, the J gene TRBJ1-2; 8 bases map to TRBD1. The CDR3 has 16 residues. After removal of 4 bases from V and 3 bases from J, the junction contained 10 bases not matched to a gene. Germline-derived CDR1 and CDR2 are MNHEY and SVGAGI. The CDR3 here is CASSFPQDRDYYGYTF. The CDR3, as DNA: TGTGCCAGCAGTTTCCCCCAGGACAGGGATTACTATGGCTACACCTTC.

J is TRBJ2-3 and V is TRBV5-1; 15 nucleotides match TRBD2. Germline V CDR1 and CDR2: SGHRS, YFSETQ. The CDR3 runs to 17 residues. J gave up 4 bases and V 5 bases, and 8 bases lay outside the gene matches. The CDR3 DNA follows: TGCGCCAGCAGATTCCCGGGACTAGCGGGAGGCTCAGATACGCAGTATTTT. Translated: CASRFPGLAGGSDTQYF.

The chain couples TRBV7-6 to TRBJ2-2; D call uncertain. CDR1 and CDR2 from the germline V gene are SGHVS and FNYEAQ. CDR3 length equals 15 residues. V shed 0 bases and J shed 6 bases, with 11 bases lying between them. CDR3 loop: CASSLALPLAGELFF. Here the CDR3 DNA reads TGTGCCAGCAGCTTAGCCCTCCCCTTGGCCGGGGAGCTGTTTTTT.

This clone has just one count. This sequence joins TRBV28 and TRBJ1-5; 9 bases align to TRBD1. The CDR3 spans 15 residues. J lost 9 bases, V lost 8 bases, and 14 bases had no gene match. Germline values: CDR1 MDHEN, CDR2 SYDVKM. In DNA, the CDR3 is TGTGCCAGCGACGTCCCGGGACAGGGCCGAGCGCCCCAGCATTTT. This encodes CASDVPGQGRAPQHF.

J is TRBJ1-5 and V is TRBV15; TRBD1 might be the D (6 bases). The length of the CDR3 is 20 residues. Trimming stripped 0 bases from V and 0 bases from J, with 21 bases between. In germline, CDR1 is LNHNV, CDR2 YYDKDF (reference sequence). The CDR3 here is CATSRDLSARGPYSNQPQHF. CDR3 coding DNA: TGTGCCACCAGCAGAGATCTGAGTGCCAGGGGACCGTATAGCAATCAGCCCCAGCATTTT. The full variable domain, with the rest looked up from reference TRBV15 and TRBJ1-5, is DAMVIQNPRYQVTQFGKPVTLSCSQTLNHNVMYWYQQKSSQAPKLLFHYYDKDFNNEADTPDNFQSRRPNTSFCFLDIRSPGLGDTAMYLCATSRDLSARGPYSNQPQHFGDGTRLSIL.

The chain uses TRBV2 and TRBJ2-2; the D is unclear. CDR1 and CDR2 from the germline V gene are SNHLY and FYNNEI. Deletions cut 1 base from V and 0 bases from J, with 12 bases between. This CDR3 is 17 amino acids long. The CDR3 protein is CASSEGWLLANTGELFF. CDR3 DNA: TGTGCCAGCAGTGAAGGTTGGCTTCTCGCGAACACCGGGGAGCTGTTTTTT.

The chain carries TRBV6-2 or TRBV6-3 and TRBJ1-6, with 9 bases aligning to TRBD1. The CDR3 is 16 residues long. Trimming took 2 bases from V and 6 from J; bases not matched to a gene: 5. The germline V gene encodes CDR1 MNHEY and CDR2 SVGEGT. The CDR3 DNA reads TGTGCCAGCAGTTACCCCTGGACAGGGGTTAATTCACCCCTCCACTTT. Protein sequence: CASSYPWTGVNSPLHF.

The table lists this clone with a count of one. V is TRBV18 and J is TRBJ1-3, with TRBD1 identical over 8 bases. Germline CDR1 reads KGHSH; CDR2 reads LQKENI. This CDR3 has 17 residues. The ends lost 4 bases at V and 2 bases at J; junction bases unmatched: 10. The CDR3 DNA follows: TGTGCCAGCTCACAATATTTCCAGGGGGCAACTGGAAACACCATATATTTT. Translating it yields CASSQYFQGATGNTIYF.

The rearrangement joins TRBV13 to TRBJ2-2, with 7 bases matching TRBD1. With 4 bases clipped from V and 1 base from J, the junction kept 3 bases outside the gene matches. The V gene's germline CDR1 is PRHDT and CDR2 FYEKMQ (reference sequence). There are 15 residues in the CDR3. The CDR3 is CASSYRDRNTGELFF. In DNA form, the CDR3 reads TGTGCCAGCAGCTACCGGGACAGGAACACCGGGGAGCTGTTTTTT.

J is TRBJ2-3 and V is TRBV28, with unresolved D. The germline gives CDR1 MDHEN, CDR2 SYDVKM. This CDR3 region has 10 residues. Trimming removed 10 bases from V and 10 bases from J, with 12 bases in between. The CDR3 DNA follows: TGTGCCACAGGTCATGTGGCGCAGTATTTT. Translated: CATGHVAQYF.